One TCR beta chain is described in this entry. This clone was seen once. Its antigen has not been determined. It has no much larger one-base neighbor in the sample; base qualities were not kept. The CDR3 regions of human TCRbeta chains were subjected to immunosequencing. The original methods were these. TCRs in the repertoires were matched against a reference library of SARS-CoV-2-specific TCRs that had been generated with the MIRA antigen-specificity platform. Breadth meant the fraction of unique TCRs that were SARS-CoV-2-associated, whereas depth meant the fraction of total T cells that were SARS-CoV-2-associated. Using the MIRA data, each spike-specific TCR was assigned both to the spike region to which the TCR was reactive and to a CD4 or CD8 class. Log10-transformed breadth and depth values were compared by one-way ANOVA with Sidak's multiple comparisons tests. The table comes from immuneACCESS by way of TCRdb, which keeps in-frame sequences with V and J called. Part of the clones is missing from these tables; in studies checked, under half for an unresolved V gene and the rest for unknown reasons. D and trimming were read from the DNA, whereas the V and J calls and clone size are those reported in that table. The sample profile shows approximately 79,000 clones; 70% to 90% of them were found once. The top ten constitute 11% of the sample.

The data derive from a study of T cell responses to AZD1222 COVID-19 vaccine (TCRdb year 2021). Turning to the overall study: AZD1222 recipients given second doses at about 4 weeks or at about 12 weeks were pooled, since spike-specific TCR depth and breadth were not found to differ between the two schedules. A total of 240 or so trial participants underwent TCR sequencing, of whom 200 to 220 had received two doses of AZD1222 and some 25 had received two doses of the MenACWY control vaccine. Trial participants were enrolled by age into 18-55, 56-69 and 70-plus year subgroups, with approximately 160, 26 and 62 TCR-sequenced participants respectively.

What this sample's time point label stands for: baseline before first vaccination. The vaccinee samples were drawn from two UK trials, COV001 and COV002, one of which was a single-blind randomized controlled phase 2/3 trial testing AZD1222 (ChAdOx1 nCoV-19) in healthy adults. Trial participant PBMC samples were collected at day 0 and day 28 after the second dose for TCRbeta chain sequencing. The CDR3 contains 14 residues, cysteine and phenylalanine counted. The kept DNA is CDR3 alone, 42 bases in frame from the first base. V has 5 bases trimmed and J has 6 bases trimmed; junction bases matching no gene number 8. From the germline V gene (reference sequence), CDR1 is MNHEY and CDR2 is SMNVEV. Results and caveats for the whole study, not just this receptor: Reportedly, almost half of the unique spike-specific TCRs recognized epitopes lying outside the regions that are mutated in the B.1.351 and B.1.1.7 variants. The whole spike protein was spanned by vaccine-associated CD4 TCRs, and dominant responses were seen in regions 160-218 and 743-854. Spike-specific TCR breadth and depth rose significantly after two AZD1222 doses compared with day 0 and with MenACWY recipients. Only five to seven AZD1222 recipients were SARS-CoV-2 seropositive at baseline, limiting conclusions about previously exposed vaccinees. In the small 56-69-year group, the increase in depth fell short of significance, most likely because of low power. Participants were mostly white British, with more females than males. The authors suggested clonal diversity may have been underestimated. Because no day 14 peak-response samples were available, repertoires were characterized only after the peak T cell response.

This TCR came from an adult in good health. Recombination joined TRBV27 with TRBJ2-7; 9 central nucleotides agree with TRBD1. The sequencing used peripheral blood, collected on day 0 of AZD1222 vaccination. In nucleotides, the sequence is TGTGCCAGCAGTCAGGGACAGGGCTTGTCCGAGCAGTACTTC. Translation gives CASSQGQGLSEQYF.